Below, one TCR beta chain is given with its context. Its cognate antigen is unknown. A read error is possible here, since a much larger clone lies one base away. These data belong to a study of T cells in Graves' hyperthyroidism and ophthalmopathy. Study-wide findings and caveats: A 13 V-J model separated ophthalmopathy from stable hyperthyroidism. Among thyroid clonotypes expanded above 0.001, most also appeared in blood.

The germline V gene encodes CDR1 LGHDT and CDR2 YNNKEL (reference sequence). Trimming removed 0 bases at V and 0 bases at J, with 20 bases between. CDR3 length: 19 residues. Amplification of TCR beta CDR3 regions used RNA as the template. HTBI primers were the set used in a first-round RT-PCR of the TCR CDR3. A single record per CDR3 protein comes from TCRdb applying MiXCR to the multiplex PCR reads. Among about 420,000 distinct CDR3 sequences listed, approximately 14% were seen once. Hyperthyroidism of Graves' type that showed no ophthalmopathy progression within 18 months was stable. Diagnostic assessment was based on clinical symptoms, serum thyroxine and TRAb, thyroid ultrasound and orbital computed tomography.

The sequenced sample was blood. The V gene is TRBV3-1, the J gene TRBJ2-5; D unclear. This sequence was found in a woman between 18 and 30 years old with Graves' hyperthyroidism. The CDR3 DNA reads as TGTGCCAGCAGCCAAGATAATCCCCTGGACGGATCGTACCAAGAGACCCAGTACTTC. This sequence encodes CASSQDNPLDGSYQETQYF.